These 6 T cell receptor beta chains share one sample of origin, sequenced in a study of blood T cell repertoires in COVID-19. Libraries were prepared by immunoSEQ multiplex PCR; TCRdb keeps only in-frame clonotypes and omits some of them. The table includes 330,000 or so clones, approximately 89% detected once. The sequencing input was peripheral blood. All receptors derive from a woman in her fifties or sixties with COVID-19, enrolled during active disease.

The rearrangement uses TRBV27 and TRBJ1-1; D is undetermined. V lost 5 bases, J lost 0 bases, and 13 bases lay in between. The CDR3 sequence is 15 residues long. Germline CDR1 is MNHEY and CDR2 is SMNVEV (reference sequence). The CDR3 DNA reads as TGTGCCAGCAGTCCTGCTGGAGACCTGAACACTGAAGCTTTCTTT. Protein product: CASSPAGDLNTEAFF.

This chain links TRBV9 with TRBJ2-3, with 9 bases fitting TRBD2. With 0 bases clipped from V and 5 bases from J, the junction kept 1 base outside the gene matches. Germline V lookup: CDR1 SGDLS, CDR2 YYNGEE. This CDR3 spans 14 amino acids. This CDR3 reads CASSVVSGGDTQYF. The CDR3 region has the DNA TGTGCCAGCAGCGTAGTTAGCGGGGGAGATACGCAGTATTTT.

The V and J genes are TRBV28 and TRBJ1-2, with D tentatively TRBD1 (5 bases). Germline assignment: CDR1 MDHEN and CDR2 SYDVKM. This CDR3 is 14 amino acids long. Trimming pared 7 bases from V and 1 base from J, leaving 13 bases between. The CDR3 reads CASNKGGDNYGYTF. As DNA, the CDR3 is TGTGCCAGCAATAAGGGAGGGGATAACTATGGCTACACCTTC.

The chain joins TRBV25-1 to TRBJ2-2; no clear D. The CDR3 contains 14 residues. V was shortened by 1 base and J by 1 base, with 4 bases between the two germline ends. Germline V gene sequence: CDR1 MGHDK, CDR2 SYGVNS. As DNA, the CDR3 is TGTGCCAGCAGTGAATTACTGAACACCGGGGAGCTGTTTTTT. It codes for CASSELLNTGELFF.

This clone showed up just once. This rearrangement joins TRBV14 to TRBJ2-5, with D possibly matching TRBD2 (5 bases). Germline loops: CDR1 SGHDN, CDR2 FVKESK. The CDR3 runs to 14 residues. V lost 6 bases and J 4 bases, leaving 15 bases between the germline ends. CDR3 residues: CASSHPTIGETQYF. In DNA, the CDR3 is TGTGCCAGCAGTCACCCGACTATTGGAGAGACCCAGTACTTC. Drawing the rest from reference TRBV14 and TRBJ2-5, the complete variable domain is EAGVTQFPSHSVIEKGQTVTLRCDPISGHDNLYWYRRVMGKEIKFLLHFVKESKQDESGMPNNRFLAERTGGTYSTLKVQPAELEDSGVYFCASSHPTIGETQYFGPGTRLLVL.

This clone was found once. The gene calls are TRBV28 and TRBJ1-2, with TRBD1 as a possible D gene (5 bases). The CDR3 covers 17 residues. Germline V gene sequence: CDR1 MDHEN, CDR2 SYDVKM. V was shortened by 1 base and J by 1 base, with 16 bases between the two germline ends. The CDR3 DNA reads TGTGCCAGCAGTTTATCCACCACAGGTGGGGTTAACTATGGCTACACCTTC. Translated: CASSLSTTGGVNYGYTF.